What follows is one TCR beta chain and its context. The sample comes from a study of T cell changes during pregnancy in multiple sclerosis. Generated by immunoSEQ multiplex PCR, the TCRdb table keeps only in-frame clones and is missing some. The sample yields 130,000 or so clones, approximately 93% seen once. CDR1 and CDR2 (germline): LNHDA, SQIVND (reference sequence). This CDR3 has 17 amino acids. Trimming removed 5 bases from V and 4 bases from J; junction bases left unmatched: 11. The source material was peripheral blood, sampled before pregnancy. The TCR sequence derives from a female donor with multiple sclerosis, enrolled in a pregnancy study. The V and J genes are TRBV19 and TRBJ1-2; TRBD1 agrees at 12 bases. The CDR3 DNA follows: TGTGCCAGTAGTGTACCGGGACAGGGGGCGATTGGCTATGGCTACACCTTC. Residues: CASSVPGQGAIGYGYTF.